This T cell receptor beta chain is drawn from a study of cytomegalovirus exposure and HLA in healthy donors. Findings of the study overall: Excluded: some indistinguishable V segments such as TRBV6-2 and TRBV6-3. The listing of 160 or so TCR beta chains classed them as cytomegalovirus-associated.

Looked up from germline, CDR1 is MNHEY and CDR2 is SVGAGI. J gave up 3 bases and V 6 bases, and 7 bases lay outside the gene matches. This CDR3 region has 14 residues. The study ran its PCR with 60 Vbeta and 13 Jbeta primers. Here immunoSEQ multiplex PCR was the method, and the copy in TCRdb shows in-frame clones only, minus some. Here the sample spans tens of thousands of clones, around 59% being singletons. This clone occurred a few times. The antigen remains unidentified. V and J are TRBV6-5 and TRBJ1-2; 7 nucleotides align to TRBD1. This receptor was obtained from a human donor in good health. Sequenced sample: PBMCs. CDR3 sequence (DNA): TGTGCCAGCAGGCGTGACAGGGTAGACTATGGCTACACCTTC. Translated: CASRRDRVDYGYTF.